This T cell receptor beta chain was captured in a study of blood T cell repertoires in COVID-19 (dated by TCRdb to the early 2020s). Broadly, across the study: The collaborator samples originated in the United States, Italy and Spain and spanned the acute and convalescent phases of COVID-19. The material from the prospective study consisted of cDNA or gDNA derived from T cells, B-cell-depleted T cells, or PBMCs. The dataset comprised deeply sampled blood TCRbeta repertoires from subjects exposed to, actively infected with, or recovered from COVID-19. Sample metadata almost always included a de-identified subject ID, COVID-19 status, age in years and sex. Samples were obtained from the ongoing ImmuneRACE study (first 160 participants) and from over 1,000 subjects provided by 6 global collaborators. Where available, HLA class I and class II types were taken from metadata supplied by the sample provider and were not determined by assay-based typing. The repertoires were made available in a free public database intended to serve as a resource for research on the immune response to SARS-CoV-2. Results the study describes overall, beyond this receptor: The quantity of clinical and demographic metadata differed by source and by participant and was supplied without curation.

About this clone: This clone's antigen is unknown. One base away there is no much larger clone; base qualities are not given.

One collaborating source in Seattle enrolled patients while the patients were actively infected and followed the patients over time throughout the course of disease. Collaborating institutions collected whole blood in K2EDTA tubes following their own protocols. Collaborator samples were shipped for TCRbeta analysis as frozen whole blood, isolated PBMCs, or DNA extracted from either sample type. The immunoSEQ Assay, a bias-controlled multiplex PCR, was used to amplify TCRbeta CDR3 regions from genomic DNA. The published analysis was carried out like this. Nucleated cell counts per sample were estimated from amplification of reference gene primers within the assay. Sequence reads were collapsed and filtered to measure the absolute abundance of every unique TCRbeta CDR3 rearrangement. For each sample, productive Simpson clonality was calculated by taking the square root of Simpson's diversity index across productive rearrangements. TCRdb took this table from immuneACCESS and kept in-frame rearrangements with V and J called. Such tables lack part of the clones; where checked against another copy, unresolved V genes explain under half of the gap, and the rest is unexplained. From that table come the V and J calls and clone size; the DNA was used to work out D and trimming. The sample table holds 80,000 or so clones, of which around 83% were seen once. The ten largest make up 9.5% to 13% of the sample.

The TCR originated in a man in his sixties with COVID-19, enrolled during active disease. Sequencing used peripheral blood.

The DNA reads TGTGCCAGCAGCTTAGATGCGGGATCCTACAATGAGCAGTTCTTC. It codes for CASSLDAGSYNEQFF. Recombination linked TRBV7-2 to TRBJ2-1; matching of 6 bases hints at TRBD2 as the D gene. Reading the germline V gene gives CDR1 SGHTA and CDR2 FQGNSA. The CDR3 covers 15 residues, taking in both the cysteine and the phenylalanine. Of the read, only the CDR3 DNA is kept; its 45 bases are in frame from base 1. Deletion took 1 base off V and 1 base off J, with a span of 8 bases between the germline ends.